This TCR beta chain appears in the sequencing data of a study of T-cell memory formation after mild COVID-19. Study-wide findings and caveats: Prior to infection, memory already included some responding clones, suggesting cross-reactive memory joined.

The CDR3 is 13 residues long. TCRdb re-called the 5' RACE reads through MiXCR, storing one row per CDR3 protein. The sample lists more than 250,000 distinct CDR3 sequences, about a sixth occurring once. The table lists this clonotype with a few counts. No antigen is known for it. Sequence at one end of the junction differs from germline and may be a read error. The clonotype was recovered from a man younger than 30 who had mild COVID-19 (a few samples of this study predate the infection). Cell type and time point are not known. The sequenced material came from PBMCs or a T cell subset sorted from them (not recorded which). This sequence joins TRBV12-3 or TRBV12-4 and TRBJ2-7; a possible D gene is TRBD2 (6 bases). CDR3 residues: CASAPGESSEQYF. Here the CDR3 DNA reads TGTGCCAGCGCCCCGGGAGAATCCTCCGAGCAGTACTTC.